This entry features one T cell receptor (beta chain) sequence. Its antigen remains unidentified. Specified time point: blood 4 weeks post-SBRT, at nephrectomy. This sample's treatment: 15 Gy SBRT to primary tumor, nephrectomy 4 weeks later. Nephrectomy followed 15 Gy stereotactic body radiation by 4 weeks. This renal cell carcinoma was of the clear cell type. CDR1 is SGHRS and CDR2 is YFSETQ in the germline V gene. Losses at the gene ends were 5 bases for V and 4 bases for J; bases not matched to a gene: 10. The CDR3 extends over 17 amino acids. Using immunoSEQ multiplex PCR, the repertoire was profiled, and TCRdb retains in-frame clones only, with some absent. This table holds about 78,000 clones, nearly 90% found once. The data were taken from a study of radiation and T cells in renal cell carcinoma. Whole-study findings and limits: Baseline intratumoral clonotype presence is unknown without pretreatment biopsies. From baseline, blood top tumor clonotypes peaked at 2 weeks post-radiation.

This sequence joins TRBV5-1 and TRBJ1-5; TRBD1 matches at 12 bases. The source was blood, collected from a patient whose treatment included radiotherapy and nephrectomy. This TCR came from a woman aged 70-85 years with renal cell carcinoma. Here the CDR3 reads CASSPGTGGLGNQPQHF. CDR3 coding DNA: TGCGCCAGCAGTCCCGGGACAGGGGGCCTAGGGAATCAGCCCCAGCATTTT.